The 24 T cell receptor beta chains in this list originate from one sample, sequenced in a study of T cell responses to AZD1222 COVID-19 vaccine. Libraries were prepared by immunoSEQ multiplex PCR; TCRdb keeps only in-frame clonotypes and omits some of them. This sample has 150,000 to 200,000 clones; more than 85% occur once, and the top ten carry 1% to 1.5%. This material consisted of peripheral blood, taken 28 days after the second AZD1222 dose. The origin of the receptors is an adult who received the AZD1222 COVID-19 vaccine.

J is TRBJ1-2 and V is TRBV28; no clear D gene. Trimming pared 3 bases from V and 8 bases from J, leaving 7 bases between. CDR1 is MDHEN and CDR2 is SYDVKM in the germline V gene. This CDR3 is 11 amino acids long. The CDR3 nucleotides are TGTGCCAGCAGTTTCGTCAGCGGCTACACCTTC. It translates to CASSFVSGYTF.

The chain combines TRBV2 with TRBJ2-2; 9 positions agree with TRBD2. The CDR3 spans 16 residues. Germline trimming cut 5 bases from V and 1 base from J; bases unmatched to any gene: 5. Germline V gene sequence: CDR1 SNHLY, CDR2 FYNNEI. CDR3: CASSPRGGWNTGELFF. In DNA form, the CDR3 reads TGTGCCAGCAGTCCGCGGGGGGGCTGGAACACCGGGGAGCTGTTTTTT.

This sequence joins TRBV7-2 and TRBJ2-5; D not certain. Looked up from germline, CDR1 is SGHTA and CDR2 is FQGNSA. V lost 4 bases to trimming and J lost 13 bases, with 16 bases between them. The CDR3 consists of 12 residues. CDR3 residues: CASSSHPGPPYF. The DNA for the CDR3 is TGTGCCAGCAGCTCGCACCCAGGACCACCGTACTTC.

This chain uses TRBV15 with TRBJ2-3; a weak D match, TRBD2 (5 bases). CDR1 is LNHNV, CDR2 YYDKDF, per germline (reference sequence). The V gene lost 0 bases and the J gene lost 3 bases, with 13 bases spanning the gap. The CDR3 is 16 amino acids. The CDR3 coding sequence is TGTGCCACCAGCAGAGATCTTTGGCTAGCAACAGATACGCAGTATTTT. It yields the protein CATSRDLWLATDTQYF.

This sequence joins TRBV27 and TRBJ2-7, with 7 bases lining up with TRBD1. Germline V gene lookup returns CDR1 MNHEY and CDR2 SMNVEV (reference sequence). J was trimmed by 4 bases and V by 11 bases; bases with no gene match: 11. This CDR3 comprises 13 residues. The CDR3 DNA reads TGTGCCTGCTCCCGACAGGGCAGGTACGAGCAGTACTTC. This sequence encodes CACSRQGRYEQYF.

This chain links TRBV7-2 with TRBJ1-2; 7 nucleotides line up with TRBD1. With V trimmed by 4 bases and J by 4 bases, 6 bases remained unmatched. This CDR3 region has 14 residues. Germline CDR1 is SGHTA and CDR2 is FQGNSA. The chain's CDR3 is CASSSLGGFYGYTF. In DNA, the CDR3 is TGTGCCAGCAGCTCCTTAGGGGGCTTCTATGGCTACACCTTC.

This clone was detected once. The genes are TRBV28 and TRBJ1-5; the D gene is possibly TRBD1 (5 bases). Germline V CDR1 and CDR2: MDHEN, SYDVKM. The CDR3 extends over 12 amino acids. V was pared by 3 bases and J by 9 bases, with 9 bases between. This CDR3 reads CASSFRGAPQHF. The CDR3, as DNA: TGTGCCAGCAGTTTTCGGGGCGCGCCCCAGCATTTT.

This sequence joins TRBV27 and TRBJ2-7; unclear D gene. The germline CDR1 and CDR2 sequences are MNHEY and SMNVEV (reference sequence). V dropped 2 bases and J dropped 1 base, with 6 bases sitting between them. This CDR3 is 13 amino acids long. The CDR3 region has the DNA TGTGCCAGCAGTTTAAGGGTGTCCTACGAGCAGTACTTC. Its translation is CASSLRVSYEQYF.

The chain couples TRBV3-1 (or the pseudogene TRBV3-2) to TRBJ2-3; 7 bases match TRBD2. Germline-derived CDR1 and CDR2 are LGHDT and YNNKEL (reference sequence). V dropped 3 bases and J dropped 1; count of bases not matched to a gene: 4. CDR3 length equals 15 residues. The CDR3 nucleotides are TGTGCCAGCAGCCAGGTAGCGGGCGGCACAGATACGCAGTATTTT. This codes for CASSQVAGGTDTQYF.

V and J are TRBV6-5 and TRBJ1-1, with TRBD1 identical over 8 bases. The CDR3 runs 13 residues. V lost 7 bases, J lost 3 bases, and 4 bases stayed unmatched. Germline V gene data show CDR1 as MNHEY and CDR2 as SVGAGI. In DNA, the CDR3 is TGTGCCAGCAAGACAGGGGAGGACACTGAAGCTTTCTTT. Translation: CASKTGEDTEAFF.

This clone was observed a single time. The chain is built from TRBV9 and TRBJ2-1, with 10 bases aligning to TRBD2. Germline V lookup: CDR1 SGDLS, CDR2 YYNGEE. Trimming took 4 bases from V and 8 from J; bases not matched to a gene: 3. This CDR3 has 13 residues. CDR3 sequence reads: CASSILAGDEQFF. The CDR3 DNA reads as TGTGCCAGCAGCATTCTAGCGGGAGATGAGCAGTTCTTC.

The CDR3 DNA follows: TGTGCCAGCAGTAGGGGGTCCTACGAGCAGTACTTC. This gives the protein CASSRGSYEQYF. The rearrangement uses TRBV2 and TRBJ2-7, with a possible D match to TRBD1 (6 bases). Trimming shortened V by 5 bases and J by 1 base, and 6 bases separated the two germline ends. CDR3 length: 12 residues. Germline CDR1 and CDR2: SNHLY and FYNNEI.

The CDR3 DNA follows: TGTGCCAGCTCACCACCGGGGACCTACGAGCAGTACTTC. It yields the protein CASSPPGTYEQYF. The chain has TRBV18 and TRBJ2-7; no clear D gene. The CDR3 consists of 13 residues. CDR1 and CDR2 from the germline V gene are KGHSH and LQKENI. V lost 0 bases to trimming and J lost 2 bases, with 5 bases between them.

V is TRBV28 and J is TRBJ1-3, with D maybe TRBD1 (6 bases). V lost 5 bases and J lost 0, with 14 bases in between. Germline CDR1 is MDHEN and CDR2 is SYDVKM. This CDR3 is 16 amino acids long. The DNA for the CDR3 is TGTGCCAGCAGTCTGGACGGACAGAGCTCTGGAAACACCATATATTTT. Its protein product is CASSLDGQSSGNTIYF.

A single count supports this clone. The CDR3 reads CASRRPDYGYTF. CDR3 DNA sequence: TGTGCCAGCAGGAGACCGGATTATGGCTACACCTTC. The rearrangement uses TRBV2 and TRBJ1-2, with no clear D. Germline V gene data show CDR1 as SNHLY and CDR2 as FYNNEI. The CDR3 totals 12 residues. The V and J ends lost 6 bases and 5 bases respectively, with 10 bases between them. Together with reference TRBV2 and TRBJ1-2, the CDR3 gives the full variable domain: EPEVTQTPSHQVTQMGQEVILRCVPISNHLYFYWYRQILGQKVEFLVSFYNNEISEKSEIFDDQFSVERPDGSNFTLKIRSTKLEDSAMYFCASRRPDYGYTFGSGTRLTVV.

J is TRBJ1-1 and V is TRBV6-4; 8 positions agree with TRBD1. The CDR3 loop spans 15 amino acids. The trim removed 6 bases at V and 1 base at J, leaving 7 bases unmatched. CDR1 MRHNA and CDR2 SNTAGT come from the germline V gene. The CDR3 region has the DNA TGTGCCAGCAGAACCACAGGACAGGGGAACACTGAAGCTTTCTTT. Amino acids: CASRTTGQGNTEAFF.

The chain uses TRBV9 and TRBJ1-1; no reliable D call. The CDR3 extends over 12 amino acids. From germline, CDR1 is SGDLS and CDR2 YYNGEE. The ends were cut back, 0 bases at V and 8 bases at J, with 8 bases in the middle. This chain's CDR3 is CASSVGTSEAFF. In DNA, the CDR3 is TGTGCCAGCAGCGTAGGCACATCAGAAGCTTTCTTT.

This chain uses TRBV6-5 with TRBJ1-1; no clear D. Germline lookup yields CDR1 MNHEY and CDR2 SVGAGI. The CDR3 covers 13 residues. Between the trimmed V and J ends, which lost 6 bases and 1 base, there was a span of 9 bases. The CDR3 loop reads CASSQQGNTEAFF. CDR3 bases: TGTGCCAGCAGCCAACAAGGGAACACTGAAGCTTTCTTT.

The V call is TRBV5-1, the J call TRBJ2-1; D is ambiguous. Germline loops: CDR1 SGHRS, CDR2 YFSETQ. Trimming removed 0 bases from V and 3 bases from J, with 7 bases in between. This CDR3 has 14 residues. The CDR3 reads CASSLGSDYNEQFF. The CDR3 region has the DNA TGCGCCAGCAGCTTGGGATCTGACTACAATGAGCAGTTCTTC.

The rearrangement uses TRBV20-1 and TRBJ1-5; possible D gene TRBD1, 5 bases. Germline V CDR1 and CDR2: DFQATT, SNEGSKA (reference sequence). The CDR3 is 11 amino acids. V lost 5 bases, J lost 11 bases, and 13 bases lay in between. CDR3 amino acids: CSAGALEAQHF. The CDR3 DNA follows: TGCAGTGCTGGGGCCCTGGAAGCCCAGCATTTT.

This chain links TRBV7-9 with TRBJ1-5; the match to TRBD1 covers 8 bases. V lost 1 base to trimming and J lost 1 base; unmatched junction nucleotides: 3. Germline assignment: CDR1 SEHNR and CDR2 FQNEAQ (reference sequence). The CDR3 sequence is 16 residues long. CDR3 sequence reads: CASSLGTGSSNQPQHF. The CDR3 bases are TGTGCCAGCAGCTTAGGGACAGGGTCGAGCAATCAGCCCCAGCATTTT.

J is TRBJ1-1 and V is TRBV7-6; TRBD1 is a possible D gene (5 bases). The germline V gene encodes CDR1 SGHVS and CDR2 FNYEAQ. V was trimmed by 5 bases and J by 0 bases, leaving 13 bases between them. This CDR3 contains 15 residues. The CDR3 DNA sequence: TGTGCCAGCAGCCTCGCCGGGGGGATGAACACTGAAGCTTTCTTT. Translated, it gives CASSLAGGMNTEAFF.

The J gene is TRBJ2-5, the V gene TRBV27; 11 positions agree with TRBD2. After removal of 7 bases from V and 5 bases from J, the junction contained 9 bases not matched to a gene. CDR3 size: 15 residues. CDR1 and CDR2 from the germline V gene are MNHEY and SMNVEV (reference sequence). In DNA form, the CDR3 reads TGTGCCAGCATTGGGCCTAGCGGGGGGCGGGAGACCCAGTACTTC. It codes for CASIGPSGGRETQYF.

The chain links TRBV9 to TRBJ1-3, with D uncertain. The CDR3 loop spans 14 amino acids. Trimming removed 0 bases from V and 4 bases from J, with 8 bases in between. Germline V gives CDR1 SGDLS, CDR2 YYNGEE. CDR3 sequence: CASSVGLSGNTIYF. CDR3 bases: TGTGCCAGCAGCGTAGGGTTATCGGGAAACACCATATATTTT.